This T cell receptor beta chain was found in a study of CD8 T cells in ankylosing spondylitis. Germline-derived CDR1 and CDR2 are SEHNR and FQNEAQ (reference sequence). V lost 5 bases and J 4 bases, leaving 11 bases between the germline ends. The CDR3 loop spans 13 amino acids. Findings and limits, study-wide: Blood from ankylosing spondylitis patients appeared to carry a characteristic roughly eight-variant TCR beta motif. Earlier reports found some motif variants in synovial fluid and blood in reactive arthritis. Disease-linked clones bore a CD8+ phenotype, appearing relatively rarely in peripheral blood. Significantly higher representation of disease-linked clones was reported for matched ankylosing spondylitis synovial fluid.

TCRdb re-called the 5' RACE reads through MiXCR, storing one row per CDR3 protein. The repertoire holds 200,000 to 250,000 distinct CDR3 sequences, 10% to 13% seen once, with 2.5% to 3% in the top ten. This clonotype was detected only a few times. Its antigen remains unidentified. The chain combines TRBV7-9 with TRBJ1-2; a possible D gene is TRBD1 (5 bases). The sample comprised blood, either unsorted or a sorted T cell fraction (not recorded which). The receptor was isolated from a male donor with ankylosing spondylitis or in good health (not recorded which). CDR3 sequence (DNA): TGTGCCAGCAGCCGAGACGGGGGCTATGGCTACACCTTC. Translating it yields CASSRDGGYGYTF.